This TCR beta chain comes out of a study of cytomegalovirus exposure and HLA in healthy donors. The study's findings and limits: Cytomegalovirus association was listed for roughly 160 TCR beta chains.

Primers for the PCR totalled 60 Vbeta and 13 Jbeta. Clones were read by immunoSEQ multiplex PCR, and TCRdb kept only the in-frame ones, dropping some. The data contain fewer than 200,000 clones, approximately 76% of them singletons. To note about this clone: Its antigen is not identified.

This TCR came from a woman aged 18-29 years in good health and CMV-seropositive. Sequencing input: PBMCs.

The CDR3 bases are TGTGCCAGCAGCCTCGGGACTTCTGATAGCAATCAGCCCCAGCATTTT. Protein product: CASSLGTSDSNQPQHF. The chain is built from TRBV7-6 and TRBJ1-5, with D possibly matching TRBD1 (5 bases). The CDR3 runs 16 residues. The germline V gene encodes CDR1 SGHVS and CDR2 FNYEAQ. V was pared by 5 bases and J by 0 bases, with 14 bases between.